The rows below give T cell receptor beta chains drawn from one sample of a study of shared clonotypes between healthy human individuals. Clones were read by immunoSEQ multiplex PCR, and TCRdb kept only the in-frame ones, dropping some. The data contain about 1.5 million clones, roughly 96% of them singletons. Material for sequencing was naive CD4+ T cells sorted from blood. These receptors were collected from a man between 25 and 39 years old in good health. The CDR3 runs from the conserved cysteine through the conserved F or W. A D gene is named only where the DNA matches it firmly. Expanded clones are given a class, and other clones once, few, many or no size at all.

CDR3 DNA	CDR3 protein	clone size	J gene	V gene	D gene
TGCGCCAGCAGCACAGAAACAGGGACGACCGTTACGCAGTATTTT	CASSTETGTTVTQYF	NA	TRBJ2-3	TRBV5-1	NA
TGTGCCGCCCCCTTGGCGCGCCAGGACAATGAGCAGTTCTTC	CAAPLARQDNEQFF	NA	TRBJ2-1	TRBV27	NA
TGTGCCAGCGCCCAGGGGGGCGCTCCGGAGACCCAGTACTTC	CASAQGGAPETQYF	NA	TRBJ2-5	TRBV5-6	NA
TGTGCCAGCAGCTCGGGACAGCGAGAAGAGACCCAGTACTTC	CASSSGQREETQYF	once	TRBJ2-5	TRBV11-3	TRBD1
TGTGCCAGCAGCAGCCGGACAGGCGGAGGGACCCAGTACTTC	CASSSRTGGGTQYF	few	TRBJ2-5	TRBV11-2	TRBD1
TGTGCCAGCAGTTTGGGGGGGGCTAGAGTCAATCAGCCCCAGCATTTT	CASSLGGARVNQPQHF	NA	TRBJ1-5	TRBV28	NA
TGCGCCAGCAGGGCGGGAGGGCCGGGAGAGACCCAGTACTTC	CASRAGGPGETQYF	NA	TRBJ2-5	TRBV10-1	TRBD2
TGTGCCAGCAGCGTAGGAGGGATTTCCTACAATGAGCAGTTCTTC	CASSVGGISYNEQFF	NA	TRBJ2-1	TRBV9	NA
TGTGCCAGAAGCCGGGGAGGGAGGTTCGTCGAAGCTTTCTTT	CARSRGGRFVEAFF	NA	TRBJ1-1	TRBV5-3	NA
TGCGCCAGCAGCCAACTAGGCCTAAGCACAGATACGCAGTATTTT	CASSQLGLSTDTQYF	NA	TRBJ2-3	TRBV4-1	NA
TGTGCCACCAGCAGAGGTGAGACACGGAAAGACGAGCAGTACTTC	CATSRGETRKDEQYF	NA	TRBJ2-7	TRBV15	NA
TGTGCCAGCTTCGACTTTCGGACCGAGCAGTACTTC	CASFDFRTEQYF	NA	TRBJ2-7	TRBV6-5	NA
TGTGCCAGCAGTAGTTTGGGAACTAGGGCTTTCTTT	CASSSLGTRAFF	NA	TRBJ1-1	TRBV28	NA
TGTGCCAGCAGCTTGGGGTGGGAGGGCCGTAACGAGCAGTACTTC	CASSLGWEGRNEQYF	NA	TRBJ2-7	TRBV7-9	TRBD2
TGCAGCGTTATCTTGGGGGTTACTGAAGCTTTCTTT	CSVILGVTEAFF	NA	TRBJ1-1	TRBV29-1	NA
TGTGCCAGCAGTTTATGGGGGGGGAACACAGATACGCAGTATTTT	CASSLWGGNTDTQYF	NA	TRBJ2-3	TRBV27	TRBD2
TGTGCCATCAGTGAGTACGGGACAGGAATCAATGAGCAGTTCTTC	CAISEYGTGINEQFF	once	TRBJ2-1	TRBV10-3	TRBD1
TGTGCCAGCAGCTTGGGGGGACAGCTCGGGGCCCAGTACTTC	CASSLGGQLGAQYF	NA	TRBJ2-5	TRBV11-3	NA
TGTGCCAGCAGTTACGGATTAGCGGGATGGGCCGGGGAGCTGTTTTTT	CASSYGLAGWAGELFF	NA	TRBJ2-2	TRBV6-5	TRBD2
TGTGCCAGCAGCTTGGGGCTTATAAGGAACACAGATACGCAGTATTTT	CASSLGLIRNTDTQYF	NA	TRBJ2-3	TRBV7-6	NA
TGTGCCAGTAGTAGACCAGGGCTTCAGCCCCAGCATTTT	CASSRPGLQPQHF	NA	TRBJ1-5	TRBV19	NA
TGTGCCAGTACCCACACTGGAAGGGGTGAGACCCAGTACTTC	CASTHTGRGETQYF	NA	TRBJ2-5	TRBV19	NA
TGTGCCAGCGGGGTCCTGGGCCCTTCCTACGAGCAGTACTTC	CASGVLGPSYEQYF	NA	TRBJ2-7	TRBV28	NA
TGTGCCAGCAGTTTCTGGGGGACAAACACCGGGGAGCTGTTTTTT	CASSFWGTNTGELFF	NA	TRBJ2-2	TRBV28	NA
TGTGCCAGCAGCAACCAAGCGGGAAGCACAGATACGCAGTATTTT	CASSNQAGSTDTQYF	NA	TRBJ2-3	TRBV7-2	TRBD2
TGTGCCGCTCAGGGGAGCTCCTACGAGCAGTACTTC	CAAQGSSYEQYF	NA	TRBJ2-7	TRBV28	NA
TGTGCCAGCAGCGTACCCCCCCCACTAGCGGGAGTCAATGAGCAGTTCTTC	CASSVPPPLAGVNEQFF	NA	TRBJ2-1	TRBV9	TRBD2
TGTGCCAGCAGTAGGAGCACAGATACGCAGTATTTT	CASSRSTDTQYF	NA	TRBJ2-3	TRBV2	NA
TGTGCCAGTAGTATTAGGAACAATGAGCAGTTCTTC	CASSIRNNEQFF	NA	TRBJ2-1	TRBV19	NA
TGTGCCAGCAGCTTAGGACAGGGCGGAGATACGCAGTATTTT	CASSLGQGGDTQYF	NA	TRBJ2-3	TRBV7-9	TRBD1
TGTGCCAGCAGCGGGGGGACAGGCGCTCCCACCCAGTACTTC	CASSGGTGAPTQYF	NA	TRBJ2-5	TRBV5-4	TRBD1
TGTGCCAGTAGTACCGGGACAGCGCAGGCCGGGGAGCTGTTTTTT	CASSTGTAQAGELFF	NA	TRBJ2-2	TRBV19	TRBD1
TGTGCCAGCAGCTTATTCTTCGGGACAGAAGCCAATGAGCAGTTCTTC	CASSLFFGTEANEQFF	NA	TRBJ2-1	TRBV7-8	TRBD1
TGCGCCAGCGGTATAACAGAGGACACTGAAGCTTTCTTT	CASGITEDTEAFF	NA	TRBJ1-1	TRBV5-1	NA
TGTGCCAGCAGCAGCCTTTGGCGGGGGATTCGCACAGATACGCAGTATTTT	CASSSLWRGIRTDTQYF	NA	TRBJ2-3	TRBV7-2	TRBD2